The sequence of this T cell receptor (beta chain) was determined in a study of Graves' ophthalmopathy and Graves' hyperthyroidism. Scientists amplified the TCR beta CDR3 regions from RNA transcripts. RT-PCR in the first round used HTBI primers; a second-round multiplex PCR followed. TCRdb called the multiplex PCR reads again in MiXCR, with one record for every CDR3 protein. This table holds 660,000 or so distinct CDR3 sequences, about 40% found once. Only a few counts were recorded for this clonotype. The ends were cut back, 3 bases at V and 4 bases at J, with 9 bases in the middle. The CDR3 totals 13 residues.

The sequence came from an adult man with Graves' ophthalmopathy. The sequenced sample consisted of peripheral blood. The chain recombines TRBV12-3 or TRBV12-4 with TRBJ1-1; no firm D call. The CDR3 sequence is CASSFGSLTEAFF. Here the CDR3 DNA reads TGTGCCAGCAGTTTTGGCAGCCTCACTGAAGCTTTCTTT.